One sample yielded the 16 T cell receptor beta chains listed below, sequenced in a study of glioma-infiltrating T cells after dendritic cell vaccination. Time point denoted: after dendritic cell vaccination, including at tumor progression/relapse. Assay used: immunoSEQ multiplex PCR; TCRdb lists only in-frame clones, some missing. Of tens of thousands of clones detected, less than 90% appear once; the ten largest clones hold less than 7%. Sequenced here: blood, sampled after dendritic cell vaccination. These receptors originate from a human donor with glioblastoma.

The chain uses TRBV19 and TRBJ2-2; possibly TRBD2 for D (7 bases). Trimming took 1 base from V and 7 from J, leaving 13 bases between them. CDR3 length: 15 amino acids. Germline CDR1 and CDR2: LNHDA and SQIVND (reference sequence). CDR3 nucleotides: TGTGCCAGTAGTATAGTTGGGGGGGGCCGCGGGGAGCTGTTTTTT. Translation: CASSIVGGGRGELFF.

V gene TRBV2 combines with J gene TRBJ2-1; 9 bases are shared with TRBD1. CDR1 and CDR2 from the germline V gene are SNHLY and FYNNEI. V lost 6 bases and J lost 2; bases outside the gene matches: 2. The length of the CDR3 is 14 residues. For the CDR3, the DNA is TGTGCCAGCAGAGGACAGGGGCCCTACAATGAGCAGTTCTTC. It specifies CASRGQGPYNEQFF.

The chain joins TRBV4-2 to TRBJ2-1; the match to TRBD2 covers 10 bases. The J segment lost 5 bases and the V segment lost 3 bases, leaving 4 bases of the junction unmatched. The CDR3 is made up of 15 amino acids. Germline loops: CDR1 LGHNA, CDR2 YNFKEQ. In nucleotides, the CDR3 is TGTGCCAGCAGCCAGGTACTAGCGGGGAACAATGAGCAGTTCTTC. The encoded protein is CASSQVLAGNNEQFF.

The rearrangement uses TRBV4-1 and TRBJ2-3; TRBD2 matches 15 bases. V dropped 4 bases and J dropped 3; count of bases not matched to a gene: 8. Looked up from germline, CDR1 is MGHRA and CDR2 is YSYEKL. This CDR3 region has 18 residues. The CDR3 DNA is TGCGCCAGCAGCCCGCGTGAAGGACTAGCGGGGGGGACAGATACGCAGTATTTT. It specifies CASSPREGLAGGTDTQYF.

The chain links TRBV5-1 to TRBJ2-7, with 7 bases identical to TRBD1. The CDR3 extends over 14 amino acids. V shed 2 bases, J shed 7 bases, and the junction held 9 bases outside the gene matches. Germline CDR1 and CDR2: SGHRS and YFSETQ. The DNA of the CDR3 is TGCGCCAGCAGCTTACAGGCGACCAGGGGGGAGCAGTACTTC. Encoded protein: CASSLQATRGEQYF.

V is TRBV9 and J is TRBJ1-3; 9 bases are shared with TRBD1. J gave up 6 bases and V 4 bases, and 8 bases lay outside the gene matches. Germline lookup yields CDR1 SGDLS and CDR2 YYNGEE. This CDR3 has 15 amino acids. CDR3 nucleotides: TGTGCCAGCAGCTCGACAGGGGGGCTCGAAAACACCATATATTTT. Protein: CASSSTGGLENTIYF.

The chain couples TRBV5-1 to TRBJ2-5, with D unresolved. Trimming removed 0 bases from V and 1 base from J, with 7 bases in between. Germline CDR1 SGHRS, CDR2 YFSETQ. The CDR3 length is 14 residues. The CDR3 sequence: CASSLGQVQETQYF. DNA of the CDR3: TGCGCCAGCAGCTTGGGCCAGGTCCAAGAGACCCAGTACTTC.

The chain couples TRBV27 to TRBJ1-2; 7 positions match TRBD1. The CDR3 totals 14 residues. V lost 6 bases and J lost 4; bases outside the gene matches: 8. Looked up from germline, CDR1 is MNHEY and CDR2 is SMNVEV (reference sequence). CDR3 sequence reads: CASSQQGMPYGYTF. CDR3 DNA sequence: TGTGCCAGCAGCCAACAGGGGATGCCCTATGGCTACACCTTC.

The chain employs TRBV6-1 and TRBJ1-1; D not resolved. Germline V CDR1 and CDR2: MNHNS, SASEGT. The CDR3 totals 12 residues. V dropped 7 bases and J dropped 5 bases, with 11 bases sitting between them. CDR3 in DNA: TGTGCCAGCACCGTAAGCGGGACTGAAGCTTTCTTT. Translation: CASTVSGTEAFF.

CDR3 region: CASSEAPGYAIYF. The CDR3 nucleotides are TGTGCCAGCAGTGAAGCCCCAGGTTACGCCATATATTTT. This chain links TRBV6-1 with TRBJ1-3, with D unresolved. This CDR3 has 13 amino acids. CDR1 and CDR2 (germline): MNHNS, SASEGT. Trimming shortened V by 0 bases and J by 11 bases, and 11 bases separated the two germline ends.

The chain employs TRBV6-4 and TRBJ2-3, with D possibly being TRBD1 (5 bases). Deletions cut 4 bases from V and 1 base from J, with 12 bases between. CDR1 is MRHNA, CDR2 SNTAGT, per germline. This CDR3 has 15 residues. Here the CDR3 reads CASSAGRSGTDTQYF. The CDR3 nucleotides are TGTGCCAGCAGTGCAGGGCGCAGCGGCACAGATACGCAGTATTTT.

This sequence joins TRBV5-1 and TRBJ2-2; 11 nucleotides line up with TRBD1. The CDR3 runs 16 residues. CDR1 SGHRS and CDR2 YFSETQ come from the germline V gene. With V trimmed by 3 bases and J by 4 bases, 5 bases remained unmatched. CDR3 coding DNA: TGCGCCAGCAGCTCGGGACAGGGGGGGACCACCGGGGAGCTGTTTTTT. Protein: CASSSGQGGTTGELFF.

This chain joins TRBV11-1 and TRBJ1-6; 7 nucleotides line up with TRBD1. The trim removed 3 bases at V and 8 bases at J, leaving 19 bases unmatched. Germline CDR1 SGHAT, CDR2 FQDESV (reference sequence). The CDR3 covers 19 residues. The CDR3 bases are TGTGCCAGCAGCTTTCCTCGACAGGGCTTGACGGCTGAAGATTCACCCCTCCACTTT. Amino acid sequence: CASSFPRQGLTAEDSPLHF.

The chain carries TRBV5-4 and TRBJ2-1; 8 bases are a match to TRBD2. Trimming removed 0 bases from V and 2 bases from J; junction bases left unmatched: 1. The germline V gene encodes CDR1 SGHNT and CDR2 YYREEE (reference sequence). There are 15 residues in the CDR3. The CDR3 reads CASSLASGPYNEQFF. The CDR3 nucleotides read TGTGCCAGCAGCTTGGCTAGCGGGCCCTACAATGAGCAGTTCTTC.

The chain employs TRBV27 and TRBJ1-2; 7 bases are a match to TRBD1. Trimming at V came to 5 bases and at J to 4 bases, leaving 10 bases not matched to a gene. The CDR3 has 15 residues. The germline CDR1 and CDR2 sequences are MNHEY and SMNVEV (reference sequence). CDR3 DNA: TGTGCCAGCAGTGCTACCGGGACAGCTTCCTATGGCTACACCTTC. It is translated as CASSATGTASYGYTF.

A remark on this clone: Other DNA sequences within the sample encode an identical CDR3. This chain links TRBV5-1 with TRBJ2-7, with a tentative D call TRBD1 (6 bases). V lost 5 bases, J lost 1 base, and 16 bases lay in between. This CDR3 is built from 15 residues. Germline V gene data show CDR1 as SGHRS and CDR2 as YFSETQ. CDR3 sequence (DNA): TGCGCCAGCAGATTAATGACAGGCGGGTCCTACGAGCAGTACTTC. This gives the protein CASRLMTGGSYEQYF.